The clone carrying this T cell receptor beta chain showed up many times. Its antigen is as yet unknown. This sample was included in a study of blood T cells in healthy people across ages. Overall study findings and caveats: In these data, TCR beta diversity tracked strongly with naive T cell percentage.

The authors drew around 9.3 milliliters of peripheral blood from each donor. Total RNA extraction produced at least 5.5 micrograms (per sample) for the study. With a J-beta primer mix and a sample-barcoded 5' primer, a second PCR ran 7 to 11 cycles. From the 5' RACE reads, TCRdb called clonotypes with MiXCR, one entry per CDR3 protein. The sample carries about 720,000 distinct CDR3 sequences, roughly 20% recorded once. With 6 bases removed from V and 3 bases from J, the gap between germline ends came to 8 bases. This CDR3 comprises 12 residues. This clonotype originated in a man between 70 and 80 years old in good health. The sequenced material came from blood. V gene TRBV12-3 or TRBV12-4 combines with J gene TRBJ1-2; D is perhaps TRBD1 (5 bases). In nucleotides, the CDR3 is TGTGCCAGCAGCTCAGGGTACTATGGCTACACCTTC. It codes for CASSSGYYGYTF.